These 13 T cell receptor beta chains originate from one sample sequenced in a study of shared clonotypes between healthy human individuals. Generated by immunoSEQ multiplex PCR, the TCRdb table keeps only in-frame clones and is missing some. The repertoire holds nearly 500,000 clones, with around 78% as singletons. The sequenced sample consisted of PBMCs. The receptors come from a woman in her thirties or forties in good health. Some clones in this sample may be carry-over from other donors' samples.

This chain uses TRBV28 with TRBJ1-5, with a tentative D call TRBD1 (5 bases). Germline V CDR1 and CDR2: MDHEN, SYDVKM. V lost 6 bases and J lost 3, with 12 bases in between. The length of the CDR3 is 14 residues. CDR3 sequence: CASRSGHFNQPQHF. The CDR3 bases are TGTGCCAGCAGGTCTGGACACTTCAATCAGCCCCAGCATTTT.

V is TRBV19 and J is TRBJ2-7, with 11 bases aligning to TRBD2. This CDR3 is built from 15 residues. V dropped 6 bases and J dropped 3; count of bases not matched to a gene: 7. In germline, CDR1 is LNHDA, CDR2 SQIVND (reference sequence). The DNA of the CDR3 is TGTGCCAGTAGCCGAGGGGGGACTAGCGGCTACGAGCAGTACTTC. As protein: CASSRGGTSGYEQYF. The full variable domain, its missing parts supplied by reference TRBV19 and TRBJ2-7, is DGGITQSPKYLFRKEGQNVTLSCEQNLNHDAMYWYRQDPGQGLRLIYYSQIVNDFQKGDIAEGYSVSREKKESFPLTVTSAQKNPTAFYLCASSRGGTSGYEQYFGPGTRLTVT.

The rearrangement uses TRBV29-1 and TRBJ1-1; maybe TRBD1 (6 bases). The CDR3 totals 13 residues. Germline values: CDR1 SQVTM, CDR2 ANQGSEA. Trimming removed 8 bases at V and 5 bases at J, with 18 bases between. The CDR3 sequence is CSYDPGGYTEAFF. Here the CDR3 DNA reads TGCAGCTATGACCCGGGGGGCTATACTGAAGCTTTCTTT.

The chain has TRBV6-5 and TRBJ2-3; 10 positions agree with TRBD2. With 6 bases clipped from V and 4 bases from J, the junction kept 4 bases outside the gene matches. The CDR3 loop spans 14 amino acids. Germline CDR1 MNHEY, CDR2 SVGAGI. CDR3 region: CASRSGRGADTQYF. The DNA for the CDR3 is TGTGCCAGCAGGAGCGGGAGGGGGGCAGATACGCAGTATTTT.

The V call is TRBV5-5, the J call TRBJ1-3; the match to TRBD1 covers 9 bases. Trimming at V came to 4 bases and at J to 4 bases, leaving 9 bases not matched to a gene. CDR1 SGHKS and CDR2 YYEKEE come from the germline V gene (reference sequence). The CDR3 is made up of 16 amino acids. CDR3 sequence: CASSITGTGTGNTIYF. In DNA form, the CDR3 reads TGTGCCAGCAGCATTACCGGGACAGGGACGGGAAACACCATATATTTT.

The CDR3 DNA is TGTGCCAGCAGCTCGACGGGGACTAGCGGGAGCTATGAGCAGTTCTTC. Its protein product is CASSSTGTSGSYEQFF. V gene TRBV11-3 combines with J gene TRBJ2-1, with 14 nucleotides matching TRBD2. Trimming at V came to 4 bases and at J to 8 bases, leaving 7 bases not matched to a gene. CDR3 size: 16 residues. Per germline, CDR1 SGHNT and CDR2 YENEEA. Drawing the rest from reference TRBV11-3 and TRBJ2-1, the complete variable domain is EAGVVQSPRYKIIEKKQPVAFWCNPISGHNTLYWYLQNLGQGPELLIRYENEEAVDDSQLPKDRFSAERLKGVDSTLKIQPAELGDSAVYLCASSSTGTSGSYEQFFGPGTRLTVL.

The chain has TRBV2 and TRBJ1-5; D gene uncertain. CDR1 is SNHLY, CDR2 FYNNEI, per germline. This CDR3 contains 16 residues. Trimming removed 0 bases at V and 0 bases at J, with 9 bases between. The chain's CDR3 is CASSEARGYSNQPQHF. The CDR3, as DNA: TGTGCCAGCAGTGAAGCGCGGGGTTATAGCAATCAGCCCCAGCATTTT. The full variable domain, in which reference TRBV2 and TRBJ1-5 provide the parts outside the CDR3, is EPEVTQTPSHQVTQMGQEVILRCVPISNHLYFYWYRQILGQKVEFLVSFYNNEISEKSEIFDDQFSVERPDGSNFTLKIRSTKLEDSAMYFCASSEARGYSNQPQHFGDGTRLSIL.

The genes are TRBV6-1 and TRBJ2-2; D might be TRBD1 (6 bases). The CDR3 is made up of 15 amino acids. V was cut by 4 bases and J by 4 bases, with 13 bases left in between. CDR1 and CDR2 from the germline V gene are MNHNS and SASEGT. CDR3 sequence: CASSGLRGGTGELFF. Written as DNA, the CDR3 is TGTGCCAGCAGTGGACTCCGAGGGGGCACCGGGGAGCTGTTTTTT.

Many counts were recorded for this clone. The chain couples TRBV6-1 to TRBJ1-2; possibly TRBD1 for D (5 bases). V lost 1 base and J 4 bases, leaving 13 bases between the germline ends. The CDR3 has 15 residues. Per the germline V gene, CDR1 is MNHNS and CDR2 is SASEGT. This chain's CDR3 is CASSEGPGRRYGYTF. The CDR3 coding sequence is TGTGCCAGCAGTGAAGGGCCGGGACGCCGCTATGGCTACACCTTC.

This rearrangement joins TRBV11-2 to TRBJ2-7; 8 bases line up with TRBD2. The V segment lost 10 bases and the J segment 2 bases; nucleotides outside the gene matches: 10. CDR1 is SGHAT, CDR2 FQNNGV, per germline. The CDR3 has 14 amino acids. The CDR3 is CATGAGVPPYEQYF. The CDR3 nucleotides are TGTGCCACCGGAGCGGGAGTCCCTCCCTACGAGCAGTACTTC. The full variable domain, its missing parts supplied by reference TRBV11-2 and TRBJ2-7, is EAGVAQSPRYKIIEKRQSVAFWCNPISGHATLYWYQQILGQGPKLLIQFQNNGVVDDSQLPKDRFSAERLKGVDSTLKIQPAKLEDSAVYLCATGAGVPPYEQYFGPGTRLTVT.

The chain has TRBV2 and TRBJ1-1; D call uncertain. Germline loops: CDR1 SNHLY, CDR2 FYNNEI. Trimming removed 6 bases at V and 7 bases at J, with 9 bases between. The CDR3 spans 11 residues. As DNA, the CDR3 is TGTGCCAGCAGAGCTTGGGTTGAAGCTTTCTTT. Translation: CASRAWVEAFF.

The CDR3 sequence is CASSSPLAGVRETQYF. In DNA form, the CDR3 reads TGTGCCAGCAGCTCCCCCCTAGCGGGAGTAAGAGAGACCCAGTACTTC. The V call is TRBV5-4, the J call TRBJ2-5, with 10 bases identical to TRBD2. CDR1 SGHNT and CDR2 YYREEE come from the germline V gene (reference sequence). CDR3 length: 16 residues. Trimming removed 3 bases from V and 4 bases from J; junction bases left unmatched: 9.

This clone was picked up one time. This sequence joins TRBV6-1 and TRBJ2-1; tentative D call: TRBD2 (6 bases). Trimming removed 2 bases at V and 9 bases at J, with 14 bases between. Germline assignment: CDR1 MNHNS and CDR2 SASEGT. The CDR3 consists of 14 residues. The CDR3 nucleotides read TGTGCCAGCAGTGAAAGGAGGGTAGGAGGTGAGCAGTTCTTC. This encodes CASSERRVGGEQFF.